This T cell receptor (beta chain) is drawn from a study of regulatory T cells in long-lasting Graves disease. The time point: newly diagnosed GD, antithyroid drugs for less than 3 months. With RNA extracted from PBMCs as input, the TCR library was made. The CDR3 runs to 11 residues. The V gene lost 6 bases and the J gene lost 0 bases, with 4 bases spanning the gap. The germline V gene has CDR1 DFQATT and CDR2 SNEGSKA (reference sequence). TCR beta libraries were built with iRepertoire HTBI primers and Arm-PCR of CDR3 regions. MiXCR was run by TCRdb on the multiplex PCR reads, yielding one entry per CDR3 protein. Of hundreds of thousands of distinct CDR3 sequences in the sample, 16% were seen once. Ten or more counts support this clonotype. The sample was also reused in another study, on T cells in Graves' hyperthyroidism and ophthalmopathy. From that paper: Exclusion of a patient resulted from uncontrolled infection, other autoimmune disease, pregnancy or lactation.

Source: peripheral blood mononuclear cells (PBMCs), taken at new diagnosis, from a patient treated with antithyroid drugs. This sequence joins TRBV20-1 and TRBJ2-3; no definite D call. This clonotype was obtained from a woman in her 30s with Graves disease. The CDR3 sequence is CSAPSTDTQYF. CDR3 bases: TGCAGTGCCCCCAGCACAGATACGCAGTATTTT.